Below, 20 T cell receptor beta chains from the same sample are listed, as sequenced in a study of blood T cell repertoires in COVID-19. Using immunoSEQ multiplex PCR, the repertoire was profiled, and TCRdb retains in-frame clones only, with some absent. The data show some 210,000 clones, around nine tenths seen once. Sample: peripheral blood. These receptor sequences come from a woman aged 40 to 49 with acute or convalescent COVID-19.

The chain couples TRBV18 to TRBJ1-6; 7 positions match TRBD1. Germline CDR1 reads KGHSH; CDR2 reads LQKENI. Trimming took 3 bases from V and 7 from J; bases not matched to a gene: 3. CDR3 length: 14 residues. The CDR3 nucleotides read TGTGCCAGCTCACCGGGGACAGACAATTCACCCCTCCACTTT. Protein: CASSPGTDNSPLHF.

The rearrangement joins TRBV6-6 to TRBJ1-5; D perhaps matches TRBD1 (5 bases). From germline, CDR1 is MNHNY and CDR2 SVGAGI (reference sequence). V lost 4 bases and J lost 7, with 11 bases in between. The CDR3 totals 13 residues. This CDR3 is CASSSQGNQPQHF. The CDR3 DNA sequence: TGTGCCAGCAGTTCCCAGGGTAACCAGCCCCAGCATTTT.

The chain couples TRBV11-2 to TRBJ1-5; no clear D. CDR3 length: 13 amino acids. From germline, CDR1 is SGHAT and CDR2 FQNNGV. Deletions cut 3 bases from V and 3 bases from J, with 6 bases between. CDR3 residues: CASSLAFNQPQHF. The CDR3, as DNA: TGTGCCAGCAGCTTGGCCTTCAATCAGCCCCAGCATTTT.

The chain couples TRBV5-1 to TRBJ2-1; D not certain. In germline, CDR1 is SGHRS, CDR2 YFSETQ. Trimming left V 0 bases short and J 8 bases short, with 9 bases between. This CDR3 contains 13 residues. CDR3 region: CASSLGLEDEQFF. The CDR3 DNA reads TGCGCCAGCAGCTTGGGATTAGAGGATGAGCAGTTCTTC.

The rearrangement uses TRBV5-5 and TRBJ2-5, with D perhaps matching TRBD1 (6 bases). There are 16 residues in the CDR3. Germline values: CDR1 SGHKS, CDR2 YYEKEE (reference sequence). V lost 4 bases to trimming and J lost 1 base, with 17 bases between them. CDR3 nucleotides: TGTGCCAGCAGCACCCAGCCGGGACAACGCCAAGAGACCCAGTACTTC. Encoded protein: CASSTQPGQRQETQYF.

This chain links TRBV13 with TRBJ1-4, with 8 bases identical to TRBD1. From germline, CDR1 is PRHDT and CDR2 FYEKMQ (reference sequence). The CDR3 extends over 14 amino acids. J gave up 5 bases and V 4 bases, and 3 bases lay outside the gene matches. The CDR3 region has the DNA TGTGCCAGCAGCTCTAGGACAGGGAATGAAAAACTGTTTTTT. This encodes CASSSRTGNEKLFF.

The genes are TRBV18 and TRBJ2-1; 10 bases align to TRBD1. Germline V lookup: CDR1 KGHSH, CDR2 LQKENI. CDR3 size: 15 residues. The trim removed 3 bases at V and 6 bases at J, leaving 5 bases unmatched. The CDR3 DNA reads TGTGCCAGCTCACCGCCCGGGACAGGGGTCAATGAGCAGTTCTTC. Amino acids: CASSPPGTGVNEQFF.

This chain connects TRBV6-2 or TRBV6-3 to TRBJ2-7; the match to TRBD2 covers 12 bases. Per germline, CDR1 MNHEY and CDR2 SVGEGT. This CDR3 spans 14 amino acids. J lost 6 bases, V lost 6 bases, and 6 bases had no gene match. The CDR3 DNA reads as TGTGCCAGCAGCGAAGGACTAGCGGGGCGCGAGCAGTACGTC. Translating it yields CASSEGLAGREQYV.

J is TRBJ1-2 and V is TRBV13; the D is unclear. Deletions cut 3 bases from V and 0 bases from J, with 5 bases between. The CDR3 loop spans 13 amino acids. The germline gives CDR1 PRHDT, CDR2 FYEKMQ (reference sequence). As DNA, the CDR3 is TGTGCCAGCAGCTTCACGGCTAACTATGGCTACACCTTC. Its protein product is CASSFTANYGYTF.

The chain combines TRBV2 with TRBJ2-2; TRBD1 matches at 10 bases. Germline CDR1 SNHLY, CDR2 FYNNEI. V lost 4 bases and J lost 7; bases outside the gene matches: 15. CDR3 length equals 18 residues. The CDR3 is CASSGGPKRDRGVGELFF. The CDR3 region has the DNA TGTGCCAGCAGTGGGGGCCCCAAACGGGACAGGGGTGTCGGGGAGCTGTTTTTT.

This chain connects TRBV5-1 to TRBJ2-1, with 13 bases lining up with TRBD2. CDR3 length: 14 amino acids. V was clipped by 3 bases and J by 9 bases; unmatched bases: 3. The germline V gene encodes CDR1 SGHRS and CDR2 YFSETQ. The CDR3 is CASSSGTSGTEQFF. The CDR3 DNA reads TGCGCCAGCAGCTCCGGGACTAGCGGGACTGAGCAGTTCTTC.

This chain uses TRBV9 with TRBJ1-6; D perhaps matches TRBD1 (6 bases). The CDR3 extends over 17 amino acids. CDR1 and CDR2 from the germline V gene are SGDLS and YYNGEE. Trimming took 0 bases from V and 9 from J, leaving 19 bases between them. The CDR3 DNA sequence: TGTGCCAGCAGCGTAGAGGCAGGGGCCCCCATAAGTTCACCCCTCCACTTT. Residues: CASSVEAGAPISSPLHF. The full variable domain, rest sourced from reference TRBV9 and TRBJ1-6, is DSGVTQTPKHLITATGQRVTLRCSPRSGDLSVYWYQQSLDQGLQFLIQYYNGEERAKGNILERFSAQQFPDLHSELNLSSLELGDSALYFCASSVEAGAPISSPLHFGNGTRLTVT.

The chain uses TRBV11-3 and TRBJ2-5, with 11 bases that match TRBD1. Germline V gene lookup returns CDR1 SGHNT and CDR2 YENEEA. Unmatched junction bases numbered 5, after V lost 1 base and J lost 1 base. The CDR3 length is 17 residues. The CDR3 nucleotides are TGTGCCAGCAGCTTAGGCCTAGGGACAGGGGGCCAAGAGACCCAGTACTTC. It codes for CASSLGLGTGGQETQYF.

The V and J genes are TRBV18 and TRBJ2-1; 11 nucleotides align to TRBD2. Trimming at V came to 3 bases and at J to 0 bases, leaving 7 bases not matched to a gene. Per germline, CDR1 KGHSH and CDR2 LQKENI. CDR3 length: 18 amino acids. CDR3 coding DNA: TGTGCCAGCTCACCTACTAGCGGGGGACCTCCCTCCTACAATGAGCAGTTCTTC. Translating gives CASSPTSGGPPSYNEQFF.

Here the CDR3 DNA reads TGCGCCAGCAGCCTCGGGACAGGGTTCTCTGGGGCCAACGTCCTGACTTTC. It specifies CASSLGTGFSGANVLTF. This rearrangement joins TRBV4-1 to TRBJ2-6, with TRBD1 matching 9 bases. The V gene's germline CDR1 is MGHRA and CDR2 YSYEKL. V lost 4 bases to trimming and J lost 0 bases; unmatched junction nucleotides: 4. The CDR3 loop spans 17 amino acids.

The V gene is TRBV30, the J gene TRBJ1-4; possible D gene TRBD1, 5 bases. Trimming removed 5 bases from V and 4 bases from J, with 14 bases in between. The CDR3 extends over 14 amino acids. The germline V gene encodes CDR1 GTSNPN and CDR2 SVGIG (reference sequence). This CDR3 reads CAWGRQGLNEKLFF. CDR3 nucleotides: TGTGCCTGGGGTCGGCAGGGCCTTAATGAAAAACTGTTTTTT.

The DNA for the CDR3 is TGTGCCAGCAGTGAATTAACGAGGGACACTGAAGCTTTCTTT. Translating gives CASSELTRDTEAFF. The V gene is TRBV2, the J gene TRBJ1-1; D unresolved. Per germline, CDR1 SNHLY and CDR2 FYNNEI. CDR3 size: 14 residues. Trimming took 2 bases from V and 3 from J, leaving 10 bases between them.

This chain joins TRBV3-1 (or the pseudogene TRBV3-2) and TRBJ1-1; weak D call: TRBD1 (5 bases). CDR1 and CDR2 (germline): LGHDT, YNNKEL (reference sequence). CDR3 size: 12 residues. The ends were cut back, 2 bases at V and 11 bases at J, with 12 bases in the middle. The CDR3 here is CASSQTQGWAFF. As DNA, the CDR3 is TGTGCCAGCAGCCAAACGCAGGGTTGGGCTTTCTTT.

This clone was detected only once. The chain is built from TRBV5-4 and TRBJ2-7; 9 nucleotides line up with TRBD1. Germline V gene data show CDR1 as SGHNT and CDR2 as YYREEE (reference sequence). J was trimmed by 3 bases and V by 4 bases; bases with no gene match: 17. CDR3 length: 18 amino acids. This CDR3 reads CASSNIRSPGQGGYEQYV. CDR3 nucleotide sequence: TGTGCCAGCAGCAACATACGATCACCGGGACAGGGTGGCTACGAGCAGTACGTC.

The chain links TRBV4-1 to TRBJ2-1, with 8 bases fitting TRBD2. CDR1 and CDR2 from the germline V gene are MGHRA and YSYEKL. The CDR3 has 18 residues. V dropped 3 bases and J dropped 1; count of bases not matched to a gene: 11. CDR3 loop: CASSHGAQRGRSYNEQFF. CDR3 bases: TGCGCCAGCAGCCATGGTGCCCAGCGGGGGCGATCCTACAATGAGCAGTTCTTC.